Listed below are T cell receptor beta chains from one sample, sequenced in a study of identical twins. TCRdb reprocessed the 5' RACE reads with MiXCR, giving one entry per CDR3 protein. In the table there are under 500,000 distinct CDR3 sequences, 13% to 15% of which are singletons. These data are also associated with another study on yellow fever vaccine responses in identical twins.

The specimen sequenced was CD4+ T cells sorted from blood. These receptors all stem from a woman under 30 in good health. Each CDR3 is given with its conserved first and last residue. The order of the fields is V gene, J gene, D gene, clone size, CDR3 DNA, CDR3 protein. The D gene is left open where the match is weak. Not every row has a clone size; where given, it reads once, few, many or a size class.

>TRBV28|TRBJ1-5|NA|few
TGTGCCAGCACCTTGGGGGGGGGCGGTCAGCCCCAGCATTTT
CASTLGGGGQPQHF
>TRBV7-2|TRBJ2-2|TRBD2|NA
TGTGCCAGCAGCGGACGACTAGCGGGGGGGACCGGGGAGCTGTTTTTT
CASSGRLAGGTGELFF
>TRBV30|TRBJ2-5|TRBD1|few
TGTGCCTGGAGTGTCCCAGGGGGCATCCAAGAGACCCAGTACTTC
CAWSVPGGIQETQYF
>TRBV6-2/TRBV6-3|TRBJ2-1|NA|NA
TGTGCCAGCACCAGGAGTAATGAGCAGTTCTTC
CASTRSNEQFF
>TRBV6-5|TRBJ1-2|NA|NA
TGTGCCAGCAGTTACTCATCCGGAGCTAACTATGGCTACACCTTC
CASSYSSGANYGYTF
>TRBV20-1|TRBJ2-3|TRBD2|many
TGCAGTGCTAGTAGCGGGGGGACCGTCACAGATACGCAGTATTTT
CSASSGGTVTDTQYF
>TRBV15|TRBJ2-5|TRBD2|many
TGTGCCACCACCCCGCAGGGGGGACTAGCGGGAAGATTGACCCAGTACTTC
CATTPQGGLAGRLTQYF
>TRBV5-1|TRBJ2-1|NA|NA
TGCGCCAGCAGCTTGCAGGGAATGGGCTCCTACAATGAGCAGTTCTTC
CASSLQGMGSYNEQFF
>TRBV6-1|TRBJ2-4|NA|NA
TGTGCCAGCAGCTCTTCGGAGGGGGGAACCAAAAACATTCAGTACTTC
CASSSSEGGTKNIQYF
>TRBV5-1|TRBJ1-1|NA|NA
TGCGCCAGCAGCTTGGTTCCGGGGGTGAATAGTGACACTGAAGCTTTCTTT
CASSLVPGVNSDTEAFF
>TRBV7-7|TRBJ2-5|NA|few
TGTGCTAGCAGCTTAGCCTACCAGGGTAGAGAGACCCAGTACTTC
CASSLAYQGRETQYF
>TRBV4-3|TRBJ1-2|NA|few
TGCGCCAGCAGCCAAGATCTATCCCAGGGATATGGCTACACCTTC
CASSQDLSQGYGYTF
>TRBV14|TRBJ2-3|NA|many
TGTGCCAGTAGGGGCACTACAATTACAGATACGCAGTATTTT
CASRGTTITDTQYF
>TRBV6-1|TRBJ1-1|NA|few
TGTGCCAGCAGAGGCCGGGGATTTACTGAAGCTTTCTTT
CASRGRGFTEAFF
>TRBV4-1|TRBJ2-1|TRBD2|few
TGCGCCAGCAGCCAAGCAAGTGGGACTAGCGGGAGAGGGAATGAGCAGTTCTTC
CASSQASGTSGRGNEQFF
>TRBV10-2|TRBJ1-2|TRBD1|many
TGCGCCAGCAGTGAGGACAGGGACTATGGCTACACCTTC
CASSEDRDYGYTF
>TRBV10-3|TRBJ2-7|TRBD1|few
TGTGCCTCGACGACAGGGCCGACCTACGAGCAGTACTTC
CASTTGPTYEQYF
>TRBV6-2/TRBV6-3|TRBJ2-1|TRBD1|few
TGTGCCAGCAGTTCCCGGGACAGGCTGGTAATGAGCTCCTACAATGAGCAGTTCTTC
CASSSRDRLVMSSYNEQFF
>TRBV3-1|TRBJ2-1|NA|NA
TGTGCCAGCAGCCCCGATGGACAGTACAATGAGCAGTTCTTC
CASSPDGQYNEQFF
>TRBV11-2|TRBJ1-4|NA|NA
TGTGCCAGCAGCGAACGACCCAACGATAATGAAAAACTGTTTTTT
CASSERPNDNEKLFF
>TRBV27|TRBJ1-1|NA|few
TGTGCCAGCAGTTCGCGCCAGGTGCTTGAAGCTTTCTTT
CASSSRQVLEAFF
>TRBV29-1|TRBJ2-5|NA|many
TGCAGCGTTGCTACCGGGACCCGAGAGACCCAGTACTTC
CSVATGTRETQYF
>TRBV20-1|TRBJ2-1|NA|many
TGCAGTGCTAGAGCTTTTCGGGGGCTCCCCTCCTACAATGAGCAGTTCTTC
CSARAFRGLPSYNEQFF
>TRBV20-1|TRBJ2-3|NA|few
TGCAGTGCTGGAATGCCGGGCTATAGAGATACGCAGTATTTT
CSAGMPGYRDTQYF
>TRBV5-1|TRBJ2-3|TRBD1|once
TGCGCCAGCAAACGGGCGAGGGGGCTCTACACAGATACGCAGTATTTT
CASKRARGLYTDTQYF
>TRBV14|TRBJ2-7|TRBD1|NA
TGTGCCAGCAGCCAGGAGACAGGGGCGAACTACGAGCAGTACTTC
CASSQETGANYEQYF
>TRBV18|TRBJ1-1|NA|few
TGTGCCAGCTCACCACGTGAGGGAAGGAACACTGAAGCTTTCTTT
CASSPREGRNTEAFF
>TRBV2|TRBJ2-2|NA|NA
TGTGCCAGCAGTGTGCCAGGGAGGAGCACCGGGGGGCTGTTTTTT
CASSVPGRSTGGLFF
>TRBV11-1|TRBJ2-3|TRBD2|NA
TGTGCCAGCAGCCTCCAGCGGGGGGGCAGGGGGGGCCCCACAGATACGCAGTATTTT
CASSLQRGGRGGPTDTQYF
>TRBV20-1|TRBJ2-2|TRBD2|few
TGCAGTGCTCGACCGGGGCTAGCGGGGGCCGGGGAGCTGTTTTTT
CSARPGLAGAGELFF
>TRBV19|TRBJ2-5|TRBD2|NA
TGTGCCAGTAGTATAGGTGGACTAGTCCAAGAGACCCAGTACTTC
CASSIGGLVQETQYF
>TRBV7-2|TRBJ2-7|TRBD2|few
TGTGCCAGCAGCTTAGGCTTAGGACTAGGCTACGAGCAGTACTTC
CASSLGLGLGYEQYF
>TRBV7-6|TRBJ2-1|NA|NA
TGTGCCAGCAGCTTAGGTGAAGGACTTCACAATGAGCAGTTCTTC
CASSLGEGLHNEQFF
>TRBV4-2|TRBJ2-6|NA|NA
TGTGCCAGCAGCCAAGTTTCTAACGCCAACGTCCTGACTTTC
CASSQVSNANVLTF
>TRBV11-2|TRBJ2-5|NA|NA
TGTGCCAGCAGCTTATTACGGAGTCTGGTCGGCTATTGGGAGCGGGAGACCCAGTACTTC
CASSLLRSLVGYWERETQYF
>TRBV12-3/TRBV12-4|TRBJ1-5|NA|many
TGTGCCAGCAGTTTCGGGGACAAACTTCAGCCCCAGCATTTT
CASSFGDKLQPQHF
>TRBV4-2|TRBJ2-3|NA|NA
TGTGCCAGCAGCCAAGGAAGACTGGATACGCAGTATTTT
CASSQGRLDTQYF
>TRBV2|TRBJ1-1|NA|NA
TGTGCCAGCAGTGAAGCGTTCAGGTGGATTGAAGCTTTCTTT
CASSEAFRWIEAFF
>TRBV6-1|TRBJ2-7|NA|NA
TGTGCCAGCAGTGACGGAGGGACAGTCTACGAGCAGTACTTC
CASSDGGTVYEQYF
>TRBV10-3|TRBJ1-2|NA|NA
TGTGCCATCAGTGACGGGGACCCCTATGGCTACACCTTC
CAISDGDPYGYTF
>TRBV7-8|TRBJ2-7|TRBD1|NA
TGTGCCAGCAGCAAGACGGACAGGGGTTACGAGCAGTACTTC
CASSKTDRGYEQYF
>TRBV5-1|TRBJ1-1|NA|many
TGCGCCAGCAGCTTTGAAATGAACACTGAAGCTTTCTTT
CASSFEMNTEAFF
>TRBV6-2/TRBV6-3|TRBJ2-7|TRBD1|NA
TGTGCCAGCAGTTACCCGAAAACGAAGACAGGGATGGCGGGCCAGATCTACGAGCAGTACTTC
CASSYPKTKTGMAGQIYEQYF
>TRBV24-1|TRBJ2-7|NA|NA
TGTGCCACCAGTGACGCGATAAAGGACAGAGGAGAGCAGTACTTC
CATSDAIKDRGEQYF
>TRBV5-4|TRBJ2-3|NA|NA
TGTGCCAGCAGCTTGTCCTCACGCCATAGCACAGATACGCAGTATTTT
CASSLSSRHSTDTQYF
>TRBV4-3|TRBJ1-1|NA|NA
TGCGCCAGCAGCCAAGATCGAGGGTGGCGGGGTGAAGCTTTCTTT
CASSQDRGWRGEAFF
>TRBV12-3/TRBV12-4|TRBJ2-5|TRBD1|many
TGTGCCAGCACCCTGACAGGGGTTGAGGAGACCCAGTACTTC
CASTLTGVEETQYF
>TRBV9|TRBJ2-1|TRBD2|NA
TGTGCCAGCAACCAGCGGGGGTACTCCTACAATGAGCAGTTCTTC
CASNQRGYSYNEQFF
>TRBV9|TRBJ2-7|NA|many
TGTGCCAGCAGCGTTGAGATGGCGGGATCTACCTACGAGCAGTACTTC
CASSVEMAGSTYEQYF
>TRBV29-1|TRBJ1-2|NA|few
TGCAGCGTTGGAACCAGGAAAAATGGCTACACCTTC
CSVGTRKNGYTF
>TRBV5-1|TRBJ1-1|NA|NA
TGCGCCAGCAGACAAAACATGAACACTGAAGCTTTCTTT
CASRQNMNTEAFF